This T cell receptor beta chain stems from a study of CD8 T cells in Susac syndrome. Whole-study results and caveats: The authors acknowledged that their TCR sequencing and HLA analysis involved a relatively small number of individuals.

TCR beta from blood CD8+ and CD4+ T cells was sequenced. Reverse transcription of roughly 0.5 to 1 ug RNA used random hexamers. TCR beta CDR3 was amplified by immunoSEQ covering 54 Vbeta and 13 Jbeta. A single record per CDR3 protein comes from TCRdb applying MiXCR to the immunoSEQ multiplex PCR reads. The sample yields about 200,000 distinct CDR3 sequences, roughly 94% seen once. This clonotype was seen just once. What it binds is not known. The CDR3 has 11 residues. Germline V gene lookup returns CDR1 DFQATT and CDR2 SNEGSKA (reference sequence). The ends were cut back, 5 bases at V and 6 bases at J, with 10 bases in the middle.

Sequencing was done on a sample of CD4+ T cells from PBMCs. This TCR came from a human donor in good health. The rearrangement uses TRBV20-1 and TRBJ1-1; D perhaps matches TRBD1 (5 bases). The CDR3 sequence: CSASPGAEAFF. Written as DNA, the CDR3 is TGCAGTGCTTCCCCGGGGGCTGAAGCTTTCTTT.